Below are 20 T cell receptor beta chains sequenced from a single sample in a study of control samples from healthy donors and cancer patients. Only in-frame clones appear in the TCRdb table, and some are missing; sequencing was by immunoSEQ multiplex PCR. The table includes approximately 150,000 clones, about 95% detected once. Sequencing was carried out using PBMCs. These TCRs come from a man in his sixties with colorectal cancer.

For the CDR3, the DNA is TGCGCCAGCAGCCAAGTTCTGGGGCTGGCAGATACGCAGTATTTT. It encodes CASSQVLGLADTQYF. The chain couples TRBV4-1 to TRBJ2-3; perhaps TRBD1 as D (5 bases). The CDR3 is 15 amino acids. V gave up 1 base and J gave up 4 bases, with 12 bases separating them. From germline, CDR1 is MGHRA and CDR2 YSYEKL.

The V and J genes are TRBV24-1 and TRBJ2-5, with 9 positions matching TRBD1. The V gene end was trimmed by 5 bases and the J gene end by 1 base; junction bases not matched to a gene: 4. CDR3 length: 15 residues. CDR1 is KGHDR, CDR2 SFDVKD, per germline. CDR3 DNA: TGTGCCACCAGTGGGACAGGGGAGGGCCAAGAGACCCAGTACTTC. Protein: CATSGTGEGQETQYF.

The V call is TRBV7-2, the J call TRBJ2-3, with 13 bases aligning to TRBD2. The length of the CDR3 is 18 residues. Trimming took 5 bases from V and 0 from J; bases not matched to a gene: 8. Germline loops: CDR1 SGHTA, CDR2 FQGNSA. In nucleotides, the CDR3 is TGTGCCAGCAGCCGGACTAGCGGGGGTCACGTTAGCACAGATACGCAGTATTTT. Residues: CASSRTSGGHVSTDTQYF. The full variable domain, completed using reference TRBV7-2 and TRBJ2-3, is GAGVSQSPSNKVTEKGKDVELRCDPISGHTALYWYRQSLGQGLEFLIYFQGNSAPDKSGLPSDRFSAERTGGSVSTLTIQRTQQEDSAVYLCASSRTSGGHVSTDTQYFGPGTRLTVL.

In DNA, the CDR3 is TGTGCCATCAGACCCGGGACAGGGACCTACAATGAGCAGTTCTTC. Its translation is CAIRPGTGTYNEQFF. The gene calls are TRBV10-3 and TRBJ2-1; 9 nucleotides line up with TRBD1. The trim removed 6 bases at V and 2 bases at J, leaving 5 bases unmatched. This CDR3 is built from 15 residues. The V gene's germline CDR1 is ENHRY and CDR2 SYGVKD.

The chain joins TRBV7-9 to TRBJ2-3; weak D call: TRBD1 (6 bases). Per the germline V gene, CDR1 is SEHNR and CDR2 is FQNEAQ (reference sequence). V lost 5 bases to trimming and J lost 1 base, with 10 bases between them. The length of the CDR3 is 14 residues. In DNA, the CDR3 is TGTGCCAGCAGCCACTCAGGGGGCACAGATACGCAGTATTTT. It translates to CASSHSGGTDTQYF.

The table lists this clone with a count of one. V and J are TRBV11-2 and TRBJ2-4; D is perhaps TRBD1 or TRBD2 (5 bases each). Germline V lookup: CDR1 SGHAT, CDR2 FQNNGV. This CDR3 is built from 14 residues. V shed 1 base and J shed 3 bases, with 7 bases lying between them. The CDR3 DNA reads as TGTGCCAGCAGCTTAGCTGGGGGCAAAAACATTCAGTACTTC. Translating gives CASSLAGGKNIQYF.

The CDR3 nucleotides are TGTGCCAGTAGGTGGGACAGTGGAAGCAATCAGCCCCAGCATTTT. This translates into CASRWDSGSNQPQHF. The V call is TRBV19, the J call TRBJ1-5, with 7 bases that match TRBD1. Germline loops: CDR1 LNHDA, CDR2 SQIVND (reference sequence). Germline trimming cut 6 bases from V and 1 base from J; bases unmatched to any gene: 6. The CDR3 sequence is 15 residues long. Full variable domain (outside the CDR3, taken from reference TRBV19 and TRBJ1-5): DGGITQSPKYLFRKEGQNVTLSCEQNLNHDAMYWYRQDPGQGLRLIYYSQIVNDFQKGDIAEGYSVSREKKESFPLTVTSAQKNPTAFYLCASRWDSGSNQPQHFGDGTRLSIL.

The CDR3 is CATSRDLVLGAGEQFF. CDR3 sequence (DNA): TGTGCCACCAGCAGAGATCTTGTGCTGGGGGCTGGTGAGCAGTTCTTC. The genes are TRBV15 and TRBJ2-1; D might be TRBD1 (6 bases). Germline-derived CDR1 and CDR2 are LNHNV and YYDKDF (reference sequence). The V end lost 0 bases, the J end lost 9 bases, and 18 bases lay between the germline ends. The CDR3 runs 16 residues.

This chain uses TRBV18 with TRBJ2-3; D call uncertain. The V gene's germline CDR1 is KGHSH and CDR2 LQKENI. CDR3 length equals 14 residues. Trimming stripped 6 bases from V and 2 bases from J, with 12 bases between. This chain's CDR3 is CASSEGRSTDTQYF. Written as DNA, the CDR3 is TGTGCCAGCTCTGAAGGACGGTCCACAGATACGCAGTATTTT. The full variable domain, rest sourced from reference TRBV18 and TRBJ2-3, is NAGVMQNPRHLVRRRGQEARLRCSPMKGHSHVYWYRQLPEEGLKFMVYLQKENIIDESGMPKERFSAEFPKEGPSILRIQQVVRGDSAAYFCASSEGRSTDTQYFGPGTRLTVL.

V and J are TRBV10-3 and TRBJ1-5; unclear D gene. The CDR3 length is 15 residues. The germline CDR1 and CDR2 sequences are ENHRY and SYGVKD. Trimming removed 5 bases from V and 5 bases from J, with 16 bases in between. The CDR3 DNA reads TGTGCCATCAGTTCTTCCCTCGGGAGGGATCAGCCCCAGCATTTT. Translation: CAISSSLGRDQPQHF.

The J gene is TRBJ2-4, the V gene TRBV6-2 or TRBV6-3, with 11 bases identical to TRBD1. This CDR3 comprises 18 residues. Per germline, CDR1 MNHEY and CDR2 SVGEGT. Trimming at V came to 8 bases and at J to 0 bases, leaving 12 bases not matched to a gene. The CDR3 DNA reads TGTGCCAGCGGTTGGGGACAGGGGGTCTCATTAGCCAAAAACATTCAGTACTTC. Its translation is CASGWGQGVSLAKNIQYF.

The CDR3: CASSLSGTGPYGYTF. Written as DNA, the CDR3 is TGTGCCAGCAGCTTATCGGGGACAGGTCCTTATGGCTACACCTTC. The rearrangement links TRBV7-2 to TRBJ1-2; 8 bases match TRBD1. Germline V gene sequence: CDR1 SGHTA, CDR2 FQGNSA. Trimming removed 2 bases from V and 5 bases from J; junction bases left unmatched: 7. CDR3 length: 15 residues.

The gene calls are TRBV7-2 and TRBJ2-5; D might be TRBD1 (5 bases). The germline CDR1 and CDR2 sequences are SGHTA and FQGNSA. The CDR3 contains 15 residues. V was trimmed by 2 bases and J by 4 bases, leaving 14 bases between them. Here the CDR3 reads CASSLNASGRETQYF. CDR3 nucleotide sequence: TGTGCCAGCAGCTTAAATGCCTCAGGGCGAGAGACCCAGTACTTC.

The chain couples TRBV19 to TRBJ1-4; 7 bases agree with TRBD1. The V segment lost 8 bases and the J segment 7 bases; nucleotides outside the gene matches: 16. The CDR3 sequence is 16 residues long. CDR1 LNHDA and CDR2 SQIVND come from the germline V gene (reference sequence). The CDR3 loop is CASSRAPRGRGEKLFF. The DNA of the CDR3 is TGTGCCAGTTCCCGGGCCCCGAGGGGGCGGGGTGAAAAACTGTTTTTT.

This clone was seen only a few times. The rearrangement links TRBV2 to TRBJ1-5, with 8 positions matching TRBD1. CDR3 length: 13 amino acids. Losses at the gene ends were 9 bases for V and 5 bases for J; bases not matched to a gene: 6. Germline V gene sequence: CDR1 SNHLY, CDR2 FYNNEI. In DNA form, the CDR3 reads TGTGCCAGTGGGGACAGGAGGGATCAGCCCCAGCATTTT. Translation: CASGDRRDQPQHF.

The chain recombines TRBV6-4 with TRBJ1-2; D unresolved. The CDR3 sequence is 14 residues long. Per germline, CDR1 MRHNA and CDR2 SNTAGT. Trimming took off 3 bases at V and 4 bases at J, with 12 bases between the two ends. The CDR3 spells CASSESESSYGYTF. The CDR3 DNA reads TGTGCCAGCAGTGAGTCGGAGTCAAGCTATGGCTACACCTTC.

The V gene is TRBV2, the J gene TRBJ1-5, with no clear D. The CDR3 runs 14 residues. The germline V gene encodes CDR1 SNHLY and CDR2 FYNNEI. Trimming left V 6 bases short and J 0 bases short, with 9 bases between. The CDR3 here is CASSKEYSNQPQHF. CDR3 coding DNA: TGTGCCAGCAGCAAGGAGTATAGCAATCAGCCCCAGCATTTT. Full variable domain (rest looked up from reference TRBV2 and TRBJ1-5): EPEVTQTPSHQVTQMGQEVILRCVPISNHLYFYWYRQILGQKVEFLVSFYNNEISEKSEIFDDQFSVERPDGSNFTLKIRSTKLEDSAMYFCASSKEYSNQPQHFGDGTRLSIL.

About this clone: The sample holds other DNA sequences that translate to the same CDR3. The chain employs TRBV28 and TRBJ1-6, with D uncertain. The CDR3 runs 16 residues. V shed 1 base and J shed 10 bases, with 17 bases lying between them. The germline gives CDR1 MDHEN, CDR2 SYDVKM. The CDR3 coding sequence is TGTGCCAGCAGTTTATTGAGGGCGGCCGGTGGGTCACCCCTCCACTTT. Translating it yields CASSLLRAAGGSPLHF.

The gene calls are TRBV11-3 and TRBJ2-7; 8 nucleotides align to TRBD1. The CDR3 sequence is 15 residues long. After removal of 1 base from V and 5 bases from J, the junction contained 7 bases not matched to a gene. The germline CDR1 and CDR2 sequences are SGHNT and YENEEA. The CDR3 DNA is TGTGCCAGCAGCTTAGGGGCAGGGGGCAGGGACGAGCAGTACTTC. This gives the protein CASSLGAGGRDEQYF.

This chain uses TRBV5-1 with TRBJ2-1; 8 bases are shared with TRBD2. Germline V lookup: CDR1 SGHRS, CDR2 YFSETQ. The CDR3 runs to 17 residues. V trimming: 3 bases; J trimming: 3 bases; junction bases outside the gene matches: 11. CDR3 nucleotide sequence: TGCGCCAGCAGCTCCCGGACTAGCAGGGTATACTACAATGAGCAGTTCTTC. Its translation: CASSSRTSRVYYNEQFF.